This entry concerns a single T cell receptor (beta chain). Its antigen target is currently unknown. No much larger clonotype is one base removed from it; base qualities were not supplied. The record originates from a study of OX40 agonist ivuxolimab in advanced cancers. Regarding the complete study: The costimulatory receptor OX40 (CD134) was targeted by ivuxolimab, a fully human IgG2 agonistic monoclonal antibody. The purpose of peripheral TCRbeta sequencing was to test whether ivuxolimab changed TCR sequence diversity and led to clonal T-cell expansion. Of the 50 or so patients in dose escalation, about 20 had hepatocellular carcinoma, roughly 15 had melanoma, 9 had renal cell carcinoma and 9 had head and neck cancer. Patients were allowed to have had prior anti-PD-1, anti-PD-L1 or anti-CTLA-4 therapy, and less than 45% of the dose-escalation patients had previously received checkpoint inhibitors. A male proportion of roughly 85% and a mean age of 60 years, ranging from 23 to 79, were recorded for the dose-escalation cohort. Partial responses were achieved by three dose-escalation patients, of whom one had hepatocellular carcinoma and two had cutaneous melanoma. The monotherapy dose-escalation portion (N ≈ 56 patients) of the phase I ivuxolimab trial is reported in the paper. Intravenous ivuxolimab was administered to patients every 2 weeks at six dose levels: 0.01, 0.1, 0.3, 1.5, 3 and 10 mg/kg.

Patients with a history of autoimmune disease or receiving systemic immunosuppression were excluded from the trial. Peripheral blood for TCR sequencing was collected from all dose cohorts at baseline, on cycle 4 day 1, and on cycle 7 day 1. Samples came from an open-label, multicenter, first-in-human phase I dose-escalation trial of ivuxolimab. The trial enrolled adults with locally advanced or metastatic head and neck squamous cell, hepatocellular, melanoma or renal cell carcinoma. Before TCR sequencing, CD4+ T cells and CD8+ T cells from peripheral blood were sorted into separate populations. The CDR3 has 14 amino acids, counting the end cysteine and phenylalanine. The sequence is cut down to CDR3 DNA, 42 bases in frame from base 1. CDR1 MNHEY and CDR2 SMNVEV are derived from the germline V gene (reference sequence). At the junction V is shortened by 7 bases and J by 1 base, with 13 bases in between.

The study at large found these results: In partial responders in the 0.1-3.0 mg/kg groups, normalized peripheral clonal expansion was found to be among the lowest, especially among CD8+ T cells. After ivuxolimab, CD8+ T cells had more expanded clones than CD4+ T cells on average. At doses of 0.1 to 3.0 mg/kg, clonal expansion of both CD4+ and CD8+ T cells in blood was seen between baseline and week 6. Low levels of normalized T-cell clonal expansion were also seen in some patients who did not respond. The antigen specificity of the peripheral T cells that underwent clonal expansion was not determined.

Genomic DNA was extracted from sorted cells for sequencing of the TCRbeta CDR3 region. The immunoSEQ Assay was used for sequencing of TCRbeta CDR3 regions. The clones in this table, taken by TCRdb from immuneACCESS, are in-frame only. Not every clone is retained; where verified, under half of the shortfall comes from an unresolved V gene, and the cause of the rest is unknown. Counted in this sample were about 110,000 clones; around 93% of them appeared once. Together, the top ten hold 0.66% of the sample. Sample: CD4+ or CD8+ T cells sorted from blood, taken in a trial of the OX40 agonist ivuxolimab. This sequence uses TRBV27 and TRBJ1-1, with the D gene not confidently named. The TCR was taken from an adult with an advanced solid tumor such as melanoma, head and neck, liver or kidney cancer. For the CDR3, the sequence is CASISTPGNTEAFF. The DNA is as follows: TGTGCCAGCATATCGACCCCCGGGAACACTGAAGCTTTCTTT.